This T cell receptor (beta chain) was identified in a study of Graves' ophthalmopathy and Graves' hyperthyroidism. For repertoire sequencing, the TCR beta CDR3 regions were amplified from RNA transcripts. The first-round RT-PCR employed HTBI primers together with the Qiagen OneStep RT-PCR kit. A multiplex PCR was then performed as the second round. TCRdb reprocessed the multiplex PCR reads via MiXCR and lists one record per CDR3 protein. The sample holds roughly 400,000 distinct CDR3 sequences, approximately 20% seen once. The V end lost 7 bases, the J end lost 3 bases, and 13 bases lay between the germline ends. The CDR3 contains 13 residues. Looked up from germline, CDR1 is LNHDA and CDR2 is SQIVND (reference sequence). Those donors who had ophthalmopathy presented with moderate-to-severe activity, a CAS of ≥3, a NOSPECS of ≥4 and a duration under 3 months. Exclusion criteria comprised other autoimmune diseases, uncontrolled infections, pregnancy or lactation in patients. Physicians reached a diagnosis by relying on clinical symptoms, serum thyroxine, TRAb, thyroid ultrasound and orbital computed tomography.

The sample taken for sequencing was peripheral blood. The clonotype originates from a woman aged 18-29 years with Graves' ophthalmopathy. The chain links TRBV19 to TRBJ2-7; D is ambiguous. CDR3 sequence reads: CASKSHDHYEQYF. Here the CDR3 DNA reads TGTGCCAGTAAGTCCCACGATCACTACGAGCAGTACTTC.